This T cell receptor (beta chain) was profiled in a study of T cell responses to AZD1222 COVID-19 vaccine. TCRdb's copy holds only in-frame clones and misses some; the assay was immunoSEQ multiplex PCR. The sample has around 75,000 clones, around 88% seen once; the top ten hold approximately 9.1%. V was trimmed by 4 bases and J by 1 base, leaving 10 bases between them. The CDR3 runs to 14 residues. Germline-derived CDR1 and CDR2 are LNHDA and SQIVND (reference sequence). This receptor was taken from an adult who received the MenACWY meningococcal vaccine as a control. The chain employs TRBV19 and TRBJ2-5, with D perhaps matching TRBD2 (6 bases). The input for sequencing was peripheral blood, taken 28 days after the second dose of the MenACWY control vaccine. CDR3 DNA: TGTGCCAGTAGTAGTCAGGGACTCCAAGAGACCCAGTACTTC. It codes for CASSSQGLQETQYF. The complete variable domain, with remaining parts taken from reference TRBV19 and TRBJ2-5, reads DGGITQSPKYLFRKEGQNVTLSCEQNLNHDAMYWYRQDPGQGLRLIYYSQIVNDFQKGDIAEGYSVSREKKESFPLTVTSAQKNPTAFYLCASSSQGLQETQYFGPGTRLLVL.